Each of the 6 T cell receptor beta chains below was sequenced from the same sample in a study of cytomegalovirus exposure and HLA in healthy donors. Primers: 60 Vbeta forward and 13 Jbeta reverse. The method was immunoSEQ multiplex PCR; TCRdb's version includes in-frame clones alone and lacks a portion of them. In the table there are about 98,000 clones, 60% to 75% of which are singletons. Sequencing was done on a sample of PBMCs. These receptors all stem from a female donor in good health and CMV-seronegative.

This clone came up a few times. The chain has TRBV30 and TRBJ2-5, with 8 bases that match TRBD2. With V trimmed by 8 bases and J by 5 bases, 7 bases remained unmatched. CDR3 length: 12 amino acids. Germline V gives CDR1 GTSNPN, CDR2 SVGIG (reference sequence). The CDR3 nucleotides read TGTGCCCTTCGGGGGGGTAGCGAGACCCAGTACTTC. It encodes CALRGGSETQYF.

The chain couples TRBV6-4 to TRBJ2-3, with 9 bases matching TRBD2. Per the germline V gene, CDR1 is MRHNA and CDR2 is SNTAGT. V was clipped by 4 bases and J by 2 bases; unmatched bases: 1. The CDR3 contains 14 residues. The CDR3 sequence: CASSGGGATDTQYF. CDR3 DNA: TGTGCCAGCAGTGGCGGGGGGGCCACAGATACGCAGTATTTT.

The chain recombines TRBV28 with TRBJ1-1, with TRBD1 as a possible D gene (6 bases). Trimming cost V 6 bases and J 3 bases, with 14 bases left between them. CDR3 length: 14 residues. Germline loops: CDR1 MDHEN, CDR2 SYDVKM. The CDR3 reads CASSLGGPDTEAFF. In nucleotides, the CDR3 is TGTGCCAGCAGCCTGGGGGGGCCCGACACTGAAGCTTTCTTT.

This clone occurred a few times. The chain carries TRBV30 and TRBJ1-4, with no clear D. This CDR3 spans 13 amino acids. V lost 0 bases to trimming and J lost 8 bases, with 10 bases between them. Germline lookup yields CDR1 GTSNPN and CDR2 SVGIG (reference sequence). The chain's CDR3 is CAWSVVGGEKLFF. The CDR3 DNA follows: TGTGCCTGGAGTGTTGTCGGCGGCGAAAAACTGTTTTTT.

This sequence joins TRBV18 and TRBJ2-7, with TRBD1 matching over 7 bases. The CDR3 runs to 13 residues. After removal of 3 bases from V and 6 bases from J, the junction contained 5 bases not matched to a gene. Germline V gene sequence: CDR1 KGHSH, CDR2 LQKENI. In nucleotides, the CDR3 is TGTGCCAGCTCACCCGGACAGGATACCGAGCAGTACTTC. Its protein is CASSPGQDTEQYF.

This sequence joins TRBV7-9 and TRBJ2-3; 9 bases agree with TRBD1. Germline V gives CDR1 SEHNR, CDR2 FQNEAQ (reference sequence). V lost 4 bases to trimming and J lost 3 bases; unmatched junction nucleotides: 5. CDR3 length equals 15 residues. CDR3 in amino acids: CASSYRQGGTDTQYF. The CDR3 bases are TGTGCCAGCAGCTACCGACAGGGGGGGACAGATACGCAGTATTTT.